Listed here are 31 T cell receptor beta chains from one sample, sequenced in a study of shared clonotypes between healthy human individuals. TCRdb's table, derived via immunoSEQ multiplex PCR, lists solely in-frame clones and lacks some. Of 2 million to 3 million clones listed, 90% to 95% are singletons. Sequencing was performed on naive CD4+ T cells from PBMCs. Specified subset: CD45RA+ positively selected. Receptors were obtained from a man in his late teens or twenties in good health. Some clones in this sample may be carry-over from other donors' samples.

The chain combines TRBV6-5 with TRBJ2-2, with D maybe TRBD2 (6 bases). This CDR3 is 14 amino acids long. Germline CDR1 reads MNHEY; CDR2 reads SVGAGI. Trimming took 10 bases from V and 4 from J, leaving 16 bases between them. The CDR3 DNA sequence: TGTGCCACAGCCCGGGACTCTTTCACCGGGGAGCTGTTTTTT. Amino acids: CATARDSFTGELFF.

The gene calls are TRBV29-1 and TRBJ2-7; TRBD2 is a possible D gene (6 bases). Germline V lookup: CDR1 SQVTM, CDR2 ANQGSEA. The CDR3 runs 13 residues. Trimming removed 8 bases at V and 6 bases at J, with 20 bases between. CDR3 bases: TGCAGCCCCGGAGGGGTGGACTACGGCGAGCAGTACTTC. This encodes CSPGGVDYGEQYF.

The CDR3 bases are TGCGCCAGCGGAGCGGGAGGGTCCTACAATGAGCAGTTCTTC. Its protein is CASGAGGSYNEQFF. The J gene is TRBJ2-1, the V gene TRBV5-1; TRBD2 matches 10 bases. The CDR3 length is 14 residues. Germline V lookup: CDR1 SGHRS, CDR2 YFSETQ. V lost 7 bases, J lost 1 base, and 2 bases stayed unmatched.

On this clone: This sample includes further DNA sequences coding for the same CDR3. This rearrangement joins TRBV20-1 to TRBJ2-5; D possibly corresponds to TRBD1 (6 bases). V was shortened by 5 bases and J by 2 bases, with 6 bases between the two germline ends. Germline values: CDR1 DFQATT, CDR2 SNEGSKA (reference sequence). The CDR3 runs to 11 residues. CDR3 protein: CSAGQQETQYF. CDR3 coding DNA: TGCAGTGCTGGACAGCAAGAGACCCAGTACTTC.

About this clone itself: Other DNA sequences from this sample encode an identical CDR3 as well. The chain links TRBV7-3 to TRBJ1-3; unclear D gene. Germline lookup yields CDR1 SGHTA and CDR2 FQGTGA. This CDR3 contains 14 residues. V was trimmed by 2 bases and J by 1 base, leaving 6 bases between them. The CDR3 region is CASSLPGSGNTIYF. Here the CDR3 DNA reads TGTGCCAGCAGCTTACCGGGGTCTGGAAACACCATATATTTT.

The chain carries TRBV28 and TRBJ1-5, with D maybe TRBD1 (6 bases). V was clipped by 4 bases and J by 3 bases, with 13 bases between them. CDR1 and CDR2 from the germline V gene are MDHEN and SYDVKM. This CDR3 has 15 amino acids. Here the CDR3 reads CASSSTGSPNQPQHF. In DNA, the CDR3 is TGTGCCAGCAGTTCCACAGGGTCCCCCAATCAGCCCCAGCATTTT. Full variable domain (missing parts from reference TRBV28 and TRBJ1-5): DVKVTQSSRYLVKRTGEKVFLECVQDMDHENMFWYRQDPGLGLRLIYFSYDVKMKEKGDIPEGYSVSREKKERFSLILESASTNQTSMYLCASSSTGSPNQPQHFGDGTRLSIL.

The chain uses TRBV28 and TRBJ1-2; D unclear. V was pared by 5 bases and J by 8 bases, with 18 bases between. The germline gives CDR1 MDHEN, CDR2 SYDVKM. This CDR3 has 14 residues. Here the CDR3 DNA reads TGTGCCAGCAGTGTCGAGCCAACCATACCCGGCTACACCTTC. Translating gives CASSVEPTIPGYTF.

As regards this clone: Other DNA sequences in the same sample also yield this CDR3. The chain uses TRBV9 and TRBJ2-1; TRBD1 matches 7 bases. This CDR3 contains 15 residues. The germline gives CDR1 SGDLS, CDR2 YYNGEE. The J segment lost 0 bases and the V segment lost 3 bases, leaving 3 bases of the junction unmatched. The DNA for the CDR3 is TGTGCCAGCAGCGCGCAGGGGGACTCCTACAATGAGCAGTTCTTC. Translated, it gives CASSAQGDSYNEQFF.

The rearrangement uses TRBV5-8 and TRBJ2-7; no reliable D call. In germline, CDR1 is SGHTS, CDR2 YDEGEE. This CDR3 contains 14 residues. With 0 bases removed from V and 3 bases from J, the gap between germline ends came to 10 bases. DNA of the CDR3: TGTGCCAGCAGCTTGGCTAGACACAACTACGAGCAGTACTTC. Protein sequence: CASSLARHNYEQYF.

This clone was counted once. The chain carries TRBV5-6 and TRBJ2-1; 9 nucleotides align to TRBD2. This CDR3 is 14 amino acids long. The V gene's germline CDR1 is SGHDT and CDR2 YYEEEE. V lost 0 bases, J lost 7 bases, and 2 bases stayed unmatched. The CDR3 region has the DNA TGTGCCAGCAGCTTGGGCAGCGGGAGGAATGAGCAGTTCTTC. This gives the protein CASSLGSGRNEQFF.

This chain joins TRBV5-1 and TRBJ2-1; 9 bases match TRBD2. The germline V gene encodes CDR1 SGHRS and CDR2 YFSETQ. V was clipped by 2 bases and J by 4 bases; unmatched bases: 13. The CDR3 spans 18 residues. The CDR3: CASSFSLAGRTPYNEQFF. Here the CDR3 DNA reads TGCGCCAGCAGCTTCTCGCTAGCGGGACGAACCCCATACAATGAGCAGTTCTTC.

V usage is TRBV2 and J usage is TRBJ1-1; no clear D. V was clipped by 4 bases and J by 1 base, with 7 bases between them. CDR3 size: 13 residues. Germline CDR1 SNHLY, CDR2 FYNNEI. The CDR3, as DNA: TGTGCCAGCAGTGTCGTCCAGAACACTGAAGCTTTCTTT. Translating it yields CASSVVQNTEAFF.

J is TRBJ2-7 and V is TRBV7-8; possibly TRBD1 or TRBD2 for D (5 bases each). There are 16 residues in the CDR3. Germline CDR1 and CDR2: SGHVS and FQNEAQ. V was clipped by 2 bases and J by 0 bases, with 14 bases between them. CDR3 nucleotide sequence: TGTGCCAGCAGCTTACTTGGCAGGGACCTCTCCTACGAGCAGTACTTC. Protein: CASSLLGRDLSYEQYF.

This clone was recorded a few times. The rearrangement joins TRBV5-1 to TRBJ1-1, with D possibly matching TRBD1 (6 bases). V lost 4 bases to trimming and J lost 1 base, with 17 bases between them. The CDR3 is made up of 16 amino acids. CDR1 and CDR2 from the germline V gene are SGHRS and YFSETQ. CDR3 residues: CASSGKLLQGNTEAFF. The CDR3 DNA sequence: TGCGCCAGCAGCGGGAAACTACTACAGGGGAACACTGAAGCTTTCTTT.

CDR3: CANGPQYF. In nucleotides, the CDR3 is TGTGCCAACGGGCCTCAGTACTTC. V usage is TRBV7-2 and J usage is TRBJ2-7; D gene uncertain. The CDR3 has 8 amino acids. V shed 10 bases and J shed 10 bases, with 8 bases lying between them. CDR1 and CDR2 (germline): SGHTA, FQGNSA.

This CDR3 is CASSAPKGNWGDPYEQYF. For the CDR3, the DNA is TGTGCCAGCAGTGCCCCCAAGGGGAATTGGGGCGATCCCTACGAGCAGTACTTC. The chain links TRBV6-1 to TRBJ2-7, with D possibly TRBD1 on 5 matching bases. This CDR3 has 18 amino acids. Looked up from germline, CDR1 is MNHNS and CDR2 is SASEGT. Trimming removed 4 bases at V and 2 bases at J, with 24 bases between.

Remarks on this clone: In the same sample, other DNA sequences code for this CDR3. The rearrangement uses TRBV7-3 and TRBJ1-1, with D possibly being TRBD1 (6 bases). This CDR3 region has 13 residues. Germline CDR1 is SGHTA and CDR2 is FQGTGA. Trimming left V 6 bases short and J 1 base short, with 9 bases between. CDR3 nucleotides: TGTGCCAGCAGTACAGGGAGGAACACTGAAGCTTTCTTT. Translation: CASSTGRNTEAFF.

The chain carries TRBV28 and TRBJ1-4; the D is unclear. V was trimmed by 8 bases and J by 6 bases, leaving 13 bases between them. There are 13 residues in the CDR3. Germline assignment: CDR1 MDHEN and CDR2 SYDVKM. CDR3 DNA sequence: TGTGCCAGCCAAGGCACTCCTCATGAAAAACTGTTTTTT. This codes for CASQGTPHEKLFF. Full variable domain (rest looked up from reference TRBV28 and TRBJ1-4): DVKVTQSSRYLVKRTGEKVFLECVQDMDHENMFWYRQDPGLGLRLIYFSYDVKMKEKGDIPEGYSVSREKKERFSLILESASTNQTSMYLCASQGTPHEKLFFGSGTQLSVL.

The chain combines TRBV5-4 with TRBJ2-7; 11 bases match TRBD2. Per the germline V gene, CDR1 is SGHNT and CDR2 is YYREEE (reference sequence). This CDR3 has 17 residues. Trimming cost V 3 bases and J 0 bases; bases outside gene matches: 8. The CDR3 bases are TGTGCCAGCAGCTACCTGACTAGCGGGGCTAGCTCCTACGAGCAGTACTTC. Protein sequence: CASSYLTSGASSYEQYF.

The chain links TRBV11-1 to TRBJ2-1; D is unclear. Trimming shortened V by 0 bases and J by 8 bases, and 8 bases separated the two germline ends. This CDR3 is 13 amino acids long. Germline-derived CDR1 and CDR2 are SGHAT and FQDESV (reference sequence). CDR3 loop: CASSLAVPYEQFF. In nucleotides, the CDR3 is TGTGCCAGCAGCTTAGCGGTCCCTTATGAGCAGTTCTTC.

V gene TRBV7-8 combines with J gene TRBJ2-7; 15 positions match TRBD2. V shed 5 bases, J shed 4 bases, and the junction held 12 bases outside the gene matches. The CDR3 spans 18 residues. Germline values: CDR1 SGHVS, CDR2 FQNEAQ. CDR3 amino acids: CASSMRTSGRARKYEQYF. The CDR3 DNA follows: TGTGCCAGCAGCATGAGGACTAGCGGGAGGGCCAGGAAGTACGAGCAGTACTTC. The whole variable domain, filled in from reference TRBV7-8 and TRBJ2-7, reads GAGVSQSPRYKVAKRGQDVALRCDPISGHVSLFWYQQALGQGPEFLTYFQNEAQLDKSGLPSDRFFAERPEGSVSTLKIQRTQQEDSAVYLCASSMRTSGRARKYEQYFGPGTRLTVT.

The V and J genes are TRBV5-4 and TRBJ2-5; perhaps TRBD2 as D (6 bases). The germline V and J ends were trimmed by 2 bases and 4 bases, with 18 bases remaining between them. CDR3 length: 16 amino acids. The V gene's germline CDR1 is SGHNT and CDR2 YYREEE (reference sequence). CDR3 sequence (DNA): TGTGCCAGCAGCTTTCGGCCTCGGAGGGGATTAGAGACCCAGTACTTC. This translates into CASSFRPRRGLETQYF.

The V gene is TRBV11-2, the J gene TRBJ1-2; 7 bases match TRBD1. Germline V gene sequence: CDR1 SGHAT, CDR2 FQNNGV. V gave up 5 bases and J gave up 4 bases; unmatched junction bases: 10. This CDR3 comprises 15 residues. CDR3 residues: CASSRKTGQVYGYTF. CDR3 bases: TGTGCCAGCAGCCGGAAGACAGGGCAGGTCTATGGCTACACCTTC. Supplemented by reference TRBV11-2 and TRBJ1-2, the full variable domain reads EAGVAQSPRYKIIEKRQSVAFWCNPISGHATLYWYQQILGQGPKLLIQFQNNGVVDDSQLPKDRFSAERLKGVDSTLKIQPAKLEDSAVYLCASSRKTGQVYGYTFGSGTRLTVV.

The DNA of the CDR3 is TGCGCCAGCAGCTCCGGTGAGAGCTCTGGAAACACCATATATTTT. This translates into CASSSGESSGNTIYF. The rearrangement joins TRBV5-1 to TRBJ1-3; no firm D call. In germline, CDR1 is SGHRS, CDR2 YFSETQ. The CDR3 is 15 amino acids. V lost 3 bases and J 0 bases, leaving 10 bases between the germline ends.

This clone has a single count. The J gene is TRBJ2-7, the V gene TRBV7-9; D not resolved. With 5 bases removed from V and 1 base from J, the gap between germline ends came to 12 bases. Germline-derived CDR1 and CDR2 are SEHNR and FQNEAQ (reference sequence). This CDR3 is built from 14 residues. The DNA of the CDR3 is TGTGCCAGCAGCCCCCAGACTGTTTCCTACGAGCAGTACTTC. Amino acids: CASSPQTVSYEQYF.

The gene calls are TRBV30 and TRBJ1-1; D not resolved. The V end was cut by 1 base, the J end by 6 bases, with 6 bases between. Germline CDR1 and CDR2: GTSNPN and SVGIG (reference sequence). The CDR3 is 11 amino acids. In nucleotides, the CDR3 is TGTGCCTGGAGTGGATATTCTGAAGCTTTCTTT. Amino acid sequence: CAWSGYSEAFF.

The V gene is TRBV7-9, the J gene TRBJ2-3; D may be TRBD1 or TRBD2 (5 bases each). Germline CDR1 reads SEHNR; CDR2 reads FQNEAQ (reference sequence). The CDR3 sequence is 18 residues long. The ends were cut back, 5 bases at V and 1 base at J, with 22 bases in the middle. In DNA form, the CDR3 reads TGTGCCAGCAGCCTGGGACGTTCAACCTCGGGTCGCACAGATACGCAGTATTTT. Protein sequence: CASSLGRSTSGRTDTQYF. Complete variable domain (other parts from reference TRBV7-9 and TRBJ2-3): DTGVSQNPRHKITKRGQNVTFRCDPISEHNRLYWYRQTLGQGPEFLTYFQNEAQLEKSRLLSDRFSAERPKGSFSTLEIQRTEQGDSAMYLCASSLGRSTSGRTDTQYFGPGTRLTVL.

J is TRBJ2-3 and V is TRBV5-4; TRBD2 aligns across 9 bases. V lost 7 bases, J lost 3 bases, and 12 bases stayed unmatched. CDR1 and CDR2 (germline): SGHNT, YYREEE (reference sequence). The CDR3 totals 16 residues. CDR3 nucleotide sequence: TGTGCCAGCGGATCGGGGAATAGCGGGAGTACAGATACGCAGTATTTT. It translates to CASGSGNSGSTDTQYF.

This CDR3 reads CASSLRPVTDTQYF. Written as DNA, the CDR3 is TGCGCCAGCAGCTTGCGACCAGTGACAGATACGCAGTATTTT. This chain connects TRBV5-1 to TRBJ2-3, with D unclear. CDR1 is SGHRS, CDR2 YFSETQ, per germline. The CDR3 is made up of 14 amino acids. V dropped 1 base and J dropped 3 bases, with 9 bases sitting between them.

In DNA, the CDR3 is TGTGCCAGCAGTGAAGCGCTTGGAGGAAACCCTAGGGATACGCAGTATTTT. Protein product: CASSEALGGNPRDTQYF. The genes are TRBV6-1 and TRBJ2-3, with D tentatively TRBD2 (5 bases). The CDR3 is 17 amino acids. The V gene's germline CDR1 is MNHNS and CDR2 SASEGT. The germline V and J ends were trimmed by 0 bases and 6 bases, with 19 bases remaining between them.

The rearrangement uses TRBV2 and TRBJ2-5; 7 positions match TRBD1. J gave up 1 base and V 6 bases, and 8 bases lay outside the gene matches. This CDR3 is 15 amino acids long. Per germline, CDR1 SNHLY and CDR2 FYNNEI. The CDR3 loop reads CASRGTATIQETQYF. In nucleotides, the CDR3 is TGTGCCAGCAGGGGGACAGCGACCATCCAAGAGACCCAGTACTTC.